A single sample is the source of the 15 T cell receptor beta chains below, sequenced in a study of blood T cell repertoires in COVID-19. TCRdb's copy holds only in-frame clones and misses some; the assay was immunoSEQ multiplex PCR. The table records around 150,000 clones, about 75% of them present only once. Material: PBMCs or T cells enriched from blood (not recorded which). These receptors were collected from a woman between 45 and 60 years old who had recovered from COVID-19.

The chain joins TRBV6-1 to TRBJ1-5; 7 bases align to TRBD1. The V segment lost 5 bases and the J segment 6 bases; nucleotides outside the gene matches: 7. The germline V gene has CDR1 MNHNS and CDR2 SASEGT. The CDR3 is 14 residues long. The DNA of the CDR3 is TGTGCCAGCAGTCTGACAGGGACGAGTCAGCCCCAGCATTTT. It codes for CASSLTGTSQPQHF.

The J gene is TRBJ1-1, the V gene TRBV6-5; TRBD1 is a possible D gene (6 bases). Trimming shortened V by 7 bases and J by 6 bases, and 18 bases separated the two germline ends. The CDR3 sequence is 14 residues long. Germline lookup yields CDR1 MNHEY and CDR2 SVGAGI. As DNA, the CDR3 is TGTGCCAGCACCCCCTTGTCGGGACACGCTGAAGCTTTCTTT. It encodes CASTPLSGHAEAFF.

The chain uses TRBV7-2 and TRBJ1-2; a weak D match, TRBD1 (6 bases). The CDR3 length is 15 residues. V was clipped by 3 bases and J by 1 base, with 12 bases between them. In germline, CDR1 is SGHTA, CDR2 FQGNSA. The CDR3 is CASSLGYRVNYGYTF. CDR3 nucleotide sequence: TGTGCCAGCAGCTTGGGCTACAGGGTTAACTATGGCTACACCTTC.

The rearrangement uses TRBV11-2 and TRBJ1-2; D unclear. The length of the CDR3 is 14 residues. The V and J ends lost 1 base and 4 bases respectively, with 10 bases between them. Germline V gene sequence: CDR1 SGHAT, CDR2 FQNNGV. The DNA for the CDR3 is TGTGCCAGCAGCTTAGGCCCCCGGGTCTATGGCTACACCTTC. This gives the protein CASSLGPRVYGYTF.

DNA for the CDR3: TGTGCCAGCAGCCAAGATCCTGGCAAAAACAATGAGCAGTTCTTC. As protein: CASSQDPGKNNEQFF. The V and J genes are TRBV3-1 (or the pseudogene TRBV3-2) and TRBJ2-1; D is unresolved. Trimming shortened V by 0 bases and J by 5 bases, and 11 bases separated the two germline ends. Germline loops: CDR1 LGHDT, CDR2 YNNKEL (reference sequence). The CDR3 runs to 15 residues.

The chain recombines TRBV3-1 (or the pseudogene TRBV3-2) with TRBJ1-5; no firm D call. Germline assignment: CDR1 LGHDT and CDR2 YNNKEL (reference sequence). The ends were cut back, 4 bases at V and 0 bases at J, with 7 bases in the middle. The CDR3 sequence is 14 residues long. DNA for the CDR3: TGTGCCAGCAGCCTGGGCCATAGCAATCAGCCCCAGCATTTT. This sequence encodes CASSLGHSNQPQHF.

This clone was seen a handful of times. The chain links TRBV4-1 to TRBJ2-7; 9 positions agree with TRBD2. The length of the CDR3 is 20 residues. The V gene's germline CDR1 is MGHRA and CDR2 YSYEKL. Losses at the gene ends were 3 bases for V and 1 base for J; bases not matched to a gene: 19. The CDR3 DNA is TGCGCCAGCAGCCACTTTGCCCGAGGTAGCGGGGGCGCCGAATCCTACGAGCAGTACTTC. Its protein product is CASSHFARGSGGAESYEQYF.

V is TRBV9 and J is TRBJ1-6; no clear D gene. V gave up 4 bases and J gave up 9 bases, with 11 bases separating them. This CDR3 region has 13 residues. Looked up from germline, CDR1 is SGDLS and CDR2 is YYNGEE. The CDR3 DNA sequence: TGTGCCAGCAGCCCCGGAGGGAGTTCACCCCTCCACTTT. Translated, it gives CASSPGGSSPLHF.

CDR3 sequence (DNA): TGTGCCAGCAGTACAGAGACAGGGTTAGTCGAAAAACTGTTTTTT. This sequence encodes CASSTETGLVEKLFF. This chain uses TRBV28 with TRBJ1-4, with 7 bases lining up with TRBD1. CDR1 MDHEN and CDR2 SYDVKM come from the germline V gene. V shed 5 bases and J 8 bases; nucleotides not matched to a gene: 11. The CDR3 spans 15 residues.

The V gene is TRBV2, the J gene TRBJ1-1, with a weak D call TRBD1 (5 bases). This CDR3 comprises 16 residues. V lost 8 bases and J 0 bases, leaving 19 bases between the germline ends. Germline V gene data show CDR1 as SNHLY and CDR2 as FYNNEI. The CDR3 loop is CASSSSGGYMNTEAFF. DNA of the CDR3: TGTGCCAGCTCCTCCTCCGGGGGGTATATGAACACTGAAGCTTTCTTT.

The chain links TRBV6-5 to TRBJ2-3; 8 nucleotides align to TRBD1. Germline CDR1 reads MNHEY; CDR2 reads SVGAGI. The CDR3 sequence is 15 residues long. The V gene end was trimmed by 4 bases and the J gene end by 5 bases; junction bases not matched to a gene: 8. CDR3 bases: TGTGCCAGCAGTTCTGAGACAGGGGTACAAGATACGCAGTATTTT. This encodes CASSSETGVQDTQYF.

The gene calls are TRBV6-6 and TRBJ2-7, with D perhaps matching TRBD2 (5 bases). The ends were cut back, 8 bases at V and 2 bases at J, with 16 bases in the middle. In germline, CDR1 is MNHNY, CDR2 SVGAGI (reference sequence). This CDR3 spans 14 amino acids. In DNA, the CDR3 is TGTGCCAGCCGCCCTGGGGAGCCGACCTACGAGCAGTACTTC. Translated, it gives CASRPGEPTYEQYF.

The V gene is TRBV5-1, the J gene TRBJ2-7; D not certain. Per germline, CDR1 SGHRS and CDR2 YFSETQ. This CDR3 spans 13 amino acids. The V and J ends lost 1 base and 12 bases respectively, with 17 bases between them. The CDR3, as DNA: TGCGCCAGCAGCTTGACAGTCTCTGCTATGCGGTACTTC. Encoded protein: CASSLTVSAMRYF.

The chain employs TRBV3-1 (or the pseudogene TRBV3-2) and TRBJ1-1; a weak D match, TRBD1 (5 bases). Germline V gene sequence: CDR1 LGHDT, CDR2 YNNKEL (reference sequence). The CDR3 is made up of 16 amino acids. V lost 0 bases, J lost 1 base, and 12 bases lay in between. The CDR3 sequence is CASSQEGATGNTEAFF. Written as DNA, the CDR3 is TGTGCCAGCAGCCAAGAAGGGGCGACGGGGAACACTGAAGCTTTCTTT.

DNA of the CDR3: TGTGCCAGCAGCCTTCGACTAGCGGGGGACAATGAGCAGTTCTTC. Translated, it gives CASSLRLAGDNEQFF. The gene calls are TRBV9 and TRBJ2-1; 12 bases fit TRBD2. Germline CDR1 reads SGDLS; CDR2 reads YYNGEE. Trimming cost V 4 bases and J 5 bases; bases outside gene matches: 4. The CDR3 contains 15 residues.